These 24 T cell receptor beta chains came from one sample sequenced in a study of human T cells and chemical hapten exposure. As to time point: patch test 2, 6 weeks after DPC sensitization. Treatment given: therapeutic diphenylcyclopropenone sensitization with weekly scalp DPC. TCRdb recomputed calls from the RACE reads with MiXCR, one row per CDR3 protein. Of just over 350,000 distinct CDR3 sequences listed, over 6% are singletons. The specimen was whole blood, collected in connection with sensitization to the hapten diphenylcyclopropenone (DPC). The receptors were sampled from a woman in her late teens or twenties with alopecia areata. Some clones in this sample may be carry-over from other donors' samples.

This clonotype showed up many times. This sequence joins TRBV6-5 and TRBJ1-1; TRBD1 aligns across 10 bases. Germline V gene data show CDR1 as MNHEY and CDR2 as SVGAGI. J lost 5 bases, V lost 2 bases, and 5 bases had no gene match. This CDR3 has 15 amino acids. CDR3: CASSYPKGQGTEAFF. The CDR3 DNA follows: TGTGCCAGCAGTTACCCTAAGGGACAGGGGACTGAAGCTTTCTTT.

In its sample, this clonotype was seen many times. V and J are TRBV7-2 and TRBJ2-3; D call uncertain. Trimming left V 5 bases short and J 2 bases short, with 5 bases between. Germline V gives CDR1 SGHTA, CDR2 FQGNSA. The CDR3 loop spans 12 amino acids. In DNA form, the CDR3 reads TGTGCCAGCAGCCGAACCACAGATACGCAGTATTTT. Protein sequence: CASSRTTDTQYF.

There are a few counts of this clonotype. This chain connects TRBV4-3 to TRBJ1-4, with D unclear. V was trimmed by 3 bases and J by 8 bases, leaving 13 bases between them. This CDR3 comprises 14 residues. Germline values: CDR1 LGHNA, CDR2 YSLEER. The CDR3 bases are TGCGCCAGCAGCCAGATGGGGTTGGAGGAAAAACTGTTTTTT. This sequence encodes CASSQMGLEEKLFF.

In this sample, this clonotype turned up many times. The CDR3 sequence is CASSQDQDRGWKRHYGYTF. The CDR3 nucleotides read TGTGCCAGCAGCCAAGATCAGGACAGGGGGTGGAAGCGTCACTATGGCTACACCTTC. V usage is TRBV4-2 and J usage is TRBJ1-2, with 10 bases identical to TRBD1. Germline assignment: CDR1 LGHNA and CDR2 YNFKEQ. Trimming at V came to 0 bases and at J to 3 bases, leaving 13 bases not matched to a gene. The length of the CDR3 is 19 residues.

This clonotype was recorded many times. This sequence joins TRBV9 and TRBJ1-1; TRBD1 is a possible D gene (6 bases). V gave up 0 bases and J gave up 11 bases, with 23 bases separating them. The CDR3 contains 16 residues. Germline CDR1 and CDR2: SGDLS and YYNGEE. The CDR3 is CASSVGPWGGEDRAFF. CDR3 coding DNA: TGTGCCAGCAGCGTAGGTCCATGGGGGGGCGAGGATCGGGCTTTCTTT.

This clonotype was picked up many times. The chain is built from TRBV12-3 or TRBV12-4 and TRBJ1-2; D possibly corresponds to TRBD1 (6 bases). The CDR3 length is 13 residues. Deletions cut 5 bases from V and 2 bases from J, with 9 bases between. In DNA form, the CDR3 reads TGTGCCAGCAGTGCCGGACAGAACTATGGCTACACCTTC. It specifies CASSAGQNYGYTF.

The chain links TRBV7-2 to TRBJ2-1; TRBD2 agrees at 7 bases. CDR1 is SGHTA, CDR2 FQGNSA, per germline. Trimming at V came to 3 bases and at J to 7 bases, leaving 6 bases not matched to a gene. The CDR3 totals 14 residues. DNA for the CDR3: TGTGCCAGCAGCTTCCTAGCGGTAATAAATGAGCAGTTCTTC. Encoded protein: CASSFLAVINEQFF.

This clonotype was counted many times. The chain couples TRBV29-1 to TRBJ1-2; 7 bases are a match to TRBD1. The CDR3 is 13 amino acids. The germline gives CDR1 SQVTM, CDR2 ANQGSEA. With V trimmed by 4 bases and J by 2 bases, 4 bases remained unmatched. The CDR3 DNA reads TGCAGCGTTGCCGGGACAGACAACTATGGCTACACCTTC. Protein product: CSVAGTDNYGYTF. The full variable domain, its missing parts supplied by reference TRBV29-1 and TRBJ1-2, is SAVISQKPSRDICQRGTSLTIQCQVDSQVTMMFWYRQQPGQSLTLIATANQGSEATYESGFVIDKFPISRPNLTFSTLTVSNMSPEDSSIYLCSVAGTDNYGYTFGSGTRLTVV.

This clonotype was observed a handful of times. The genes are TRBV11-2 and TRBJ2-5; maybe TRBD2 (6 bases). This CDR3 is 13 amino acids long. Germline CDR1 is SGHAT and CDR2 is FQNNGV. V dropped 5 bases and J dropped 5 bases, with 12 bases sitting between them. CDR3 sequence reads: CASSPGLDETQYF. CDR3 coding DNA: TGTGCCAGCAGCCCGGGACTTGATGAGACCCAGTACTTC.

The chain couples TRBV24-1 to TRBJ2-1, with 8 bases fitting TRBD2. Germline assignment: CDR1 KGHDR and CDR2 SFDVKD. The CDR3 length is 16 residues. J was trimmed by 4 bases and V by 4 bases; bases with no gene match: 8. Here the CDR3 reads CATSESQRGLYNEQFF. The CDR3 bases are TGTGCCACCAGTGAATCCCAGCGGGGGCTATACAATGAGCAGTTCTTC.

This clonotype was seen ten or more times. The CDR3 sequence is CASRVSGAAGNTIYF. CDR3 coding DNA: TGTGCCAGCAGGGTATCGGGGGCAGCTGGAAACACCATATATTTT. The rearrangement joins TRBV2 to TRBJ1-3; possibly TRBD1 for D (6 bases). V was clipped by 6 bases and J by 2 bases, with 14 bases between them. This CDR3 is built from 15 residues. CDR1 SNHLY and CDR2 FYNNEI come from the germline V gene.

This clonotype has a count of ten or more. The chain combines TRBV7-2 with TRBJ2-3, with unresolved D. Trimming shortened V by 5 bases and J by 0 bases, and 12 bases separated the two germline ends. The CDR3 is 15 residues long. The germline CDR1 and CDR2 sequences are SGHTA and FQGNSA. The CDR3 loop is CASSPHLTSTDTQYF. The CDR3 DNA reads TGTGCCAGCAGCCCCCACCTGACTAGCACAGATACGCAGTATTTT.

This clonotype has only a few counts. The CDR3 region has the DNA TGTGCCACCAGTGATCCCGGACAGGGCCCCTACAATGAGCAGTTCTTC. Translating it yields CATSDPGQGPYNEQFF. The chain is built from TRBV24-1 and TRBJ2-1; 8 positions match TRBD1. Germline V CDR1 and CDR2: KGHDR, SFDVKD. The CDR3 consists of 16 residues. The V gene end was trimmed by 3 bases and the J gene end by 2 bases; junction bases not matched to a gene: 5.

This clonotype has just a few counts. V is TRBV5-5 and J is TRBJ2-3, with D unclear. V was pared by 4 bases and J by 6 bases, with 18 bases between. The length of the CDR3 is 15 residues. The germline V gene has CDR1 SGHKS and CDR2 YYEKEE (reference sequence). This CDR3 is CASSNGLTPADTQYF. The CDR3 DNA follows: TGTGCCAGCAGCAACGGCTTGACGCCAGCTGATACGCAGTATTTT. The variable domain in full, completed from reference TRBV5-5 and TRBJ2-3, reads DAGVTQSPTHLIKTRGQQVTLRCSPISGHKSVSWYQQVLGQGPQFIFQYYEKEERGRGNFPDRFSARQFPNYSSELNVNALLLGDSALYLCASSNGLTPADTQYFGPGTRLTVL.

The chain couples TRBV6-5 to TRBJ2-2; 13 bases line up with TRBD2. Germline V gene data show CDR1 as MNHEY and CDR2 as SVGAGI. The CDR3 extends over 17 amino acids. V gave up 7 bases and J gave up 0 bases; unmatched junction bases: 5. CDR3 in DNA: TGTGCCAGCACCCCAGGACTAGCGGGGGCGAACACCGGGGAGCTGTTTTTT. Protein: CASTPGLAGANTGELFF.

This clonotype was recorded at least ten times. The V and J genes are TRBV11-2 and TRBJ1-2, with a tentative D call TRBD1 (5 bases). The CDR3 has 14 residues. Trimming left V 6 bases short and J 1 base short, with 12 bases between. In germline, CDR1 is SGHAT, CDR2 FQNNGV. DNA of the CDR3: TGTGCCAGCAGGAGCGCTGGGGGTAACTATGGCTACACCTTC. It encodes CASRSAGGNYGYTF.

This clonotype was counted ten times or more. V gene TRBV4-1 combines with J gene TRBJ1-1, with TRBD1 as a possible D gene (6 bases). V was pared by 0 bases and J by 0 bases, with 17 bases between. The CDR3 sequence is 18 residues long. Germline V CDR1 and CDR2: MGHRA, YSYEKL. In DNA form, the CDR3 reads TGCGCCAGCAGCCAAGAAAGGGCGCCAGGGGACATGAACACTGAAGCTTTCTTT. Its translation: CASSQERAPGDMNTEAFF.

The table lists this clonotype with many counts. The rearrangement uses TRBV10-3 and TRBJ1-1; D call uncertain. V was shortened by 5 bases and J by 7 bases, with 8 bases between the two germline ends. CDR1 is ENHRY, CDR2 SYGVKD, per germline. This CDR3 spans 11 amino acids. This chain's CDR3 is CAISLGSEAFF. The CDR3 coding sequence is TGTGCCATCAGTTTGGGCAGTGAAGCTTTCTTT.

This clonotype was counted only a few times. The CDR3 coding sequence is TGTGCCAGCAGCTTAGTTCGGAATCGGGAGACCCAGTACTTC. Translated, it gives CASSLVRNRETQYF. J is TRBJ2-5 and V is TRBV7-2; no reliable D call. V was pared by 1 base and J by 5 bases, with 11 bases between. The CDR3 covers 14 residues. In germline, CDR1 is SGHTA, CDR2 FQGNSA.

In this sample, this clonotype turned up a few times. This rearrangement joins TRBV11-2 to TRBJ2-2, with 10 positions matching TRBD2. The CDR3 has 16 residues. The germline V gene has CDR1 SGHAT and CDR2 FQNNGV. J was trimmed by 3 bases and V by 5 bases; bases with no gene match: 6. CDR3 loop: CASSLIAGGYTGELFF. The CDR3 DNA reads as TGTGCCAGCAGCCTGATAGCGGGGGGCTACACCGGGGAGCTGTTTTTT.

This clonotype has a handful of counts. CDR3 coding DNA: TGTGCCAGCAGTACGGACTACACAGATACGCAGTATTTT. Its protein product is CASSTDYTDTQYF. The chain combines TRBV6-2 or TRBV6-3 with TRBJ2-3, with TRBD2 as a possible D gene (6 bases). The germline gives CDR1 MNHEY, CDR2 SVGEGT. The CDR3 contains 13 residues. Trimming pared 5 bases from V and 2 bases from J, leaving 8 bases between.

This chain connects TRBV7-2 to TRBJ1-5, with TRBD1 identical over 10 bases. CDR1 is SGHTA and CDR2 is FQGNSA in the germline V gene. Trimming removed 6 bases from V and 2 bases from J; junction bases left unmatched: 7. The CDR3 extends over 16 amino acids. The CDR3 DNA is TGTGCCAGCAGTGACAGGGGGCGATACGGCAATCAGCCCCAGCATTTT. Amino acid sequence: CASSDRGRYGNQPQHF.

This clonotype was seen a handful of times. This sequence joins TRBV7-3 and TRBJ2-2, with D possibly being TRBD1 (5 bases). The V end was cut by 5 bases, the J end by 0 bases, with 19 bases between. CDR3 length: 18 residues. Germline CDR1 reads SGHTA; CDR2 reads FQGTGA. The CDR3 spells CASSLLVQGASNTGELFF. Written as DNA, the CDR3 is TGTGCCAGCAGCCTGCTGGTGCAGGGCGCTTCGAACACCGGGGAGCTGTTTTTT.

The chain employs TRBV2 and TRBJ2-1; unclear D gene. Germline loops: CDR1 SNHLY, CDR2 FYNNEI. V was cut by 4 bases and J by 9 bases, with 13 bases left in between. This CDR3 has 13 amino acids. For the CDR3, the DNA is TGTGCCAGCAGTGGTGCTATTAGTAGTGAGCAGTTCTTC. Residues: CASSGAISSEQFF.